This note documents a single TCR beta chain sequence. Its antigen is as yet unknown. The CDR3 loop spans 13 amino acids. Per germline, CDR1 DFQATT and CDR2 SNEGSKA (reference sequence). The sample originates from a study of T cells after yellow fever vaccination. Study results and caveats: Secondary responses were weaker yet peaked faster, day 5 versus 15.

Via MiXCR, TCRdb re-called the 5' RACE reads, giving one row per CDR3 protein. The sample has approximately 340,000 distinct CDR3 sequences, approximately 9% seen once. The chain recombines TRBV20-1 with TRBJ2-1; 10 bases align to TRBD2. The receptor comes from a man in his late teens or twenties who received the YFV17D yellow fever vaccine. The sample consisted of PBMCs, taken on the day of the first yellow fever vaccination. The CDR3 DNA reads TGCAGCACACTAGCGGGAAGAAACAATGAGCAGTTCTTC. Its translation: CSTLAGRNNEQFF.